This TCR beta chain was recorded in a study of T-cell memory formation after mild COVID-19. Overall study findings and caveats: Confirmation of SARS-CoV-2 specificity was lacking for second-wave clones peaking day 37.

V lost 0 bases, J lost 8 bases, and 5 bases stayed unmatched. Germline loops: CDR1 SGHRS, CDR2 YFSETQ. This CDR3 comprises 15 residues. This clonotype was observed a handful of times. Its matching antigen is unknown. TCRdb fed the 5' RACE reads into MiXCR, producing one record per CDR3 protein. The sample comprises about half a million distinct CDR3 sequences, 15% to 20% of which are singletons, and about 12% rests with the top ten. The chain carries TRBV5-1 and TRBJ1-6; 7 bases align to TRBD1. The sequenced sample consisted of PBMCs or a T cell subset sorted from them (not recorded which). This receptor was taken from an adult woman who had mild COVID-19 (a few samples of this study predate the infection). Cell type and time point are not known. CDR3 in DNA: TGCGCCAGCAGCTTGGCAGGGGGAATCGATTCACCCCTCCACTTT. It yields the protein CASSLAGGIDSPLHF.